This TCR beta chain was identified during a study of blood T cell repertoires in COVID-19. In the study overall: COVID-19 samples collected from the United States, Italy and Spain covered acute and convalescent phases. PBMCs, B-cell-depleted T cells, or T cells were the source of the cDNA or gDNA that made up the material.

V gave up 1 base and J gave up 8 bases, with 17 bases separating them. The CDR3 length is 15 residues. Germline V gene data show CDR1 as SEHNR and CDR2 as FQNEAQ (reference sequence). Generated by immunoSEQ multiplex PCR, the TCRdb table keeps only in-frame clones and is missing some. This table has roughly 200,000 clones, 83% appearing once. Seattle's cohort entered during active infection and was followed longitudinally. The rearrangement links TRBV7-9 to TRBJ1-2; D is undetermined. Sequenced: peripheral blood. The sequence was collected from a woman under 40 with COVID-19, enrolled during active disease. CDR3 amino acids: CASSLGSQRSGGYTF. The CDR3 bases are TGTGCCAGCAGCTTAGGTTCCCAAAGATCGGGAGGCTACACCTTC.